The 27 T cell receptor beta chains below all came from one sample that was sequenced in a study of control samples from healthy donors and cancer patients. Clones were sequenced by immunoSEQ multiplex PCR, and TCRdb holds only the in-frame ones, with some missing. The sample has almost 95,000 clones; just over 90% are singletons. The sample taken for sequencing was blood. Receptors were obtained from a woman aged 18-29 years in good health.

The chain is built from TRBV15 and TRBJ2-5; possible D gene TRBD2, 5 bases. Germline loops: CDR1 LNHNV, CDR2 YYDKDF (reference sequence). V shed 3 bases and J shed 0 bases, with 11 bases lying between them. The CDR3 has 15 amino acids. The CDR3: CATSSYQDYQETQYF. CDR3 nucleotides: TGTGCCACCAGCAGTTATCAGGACTACCAAGAGACCCAGTACTTC.

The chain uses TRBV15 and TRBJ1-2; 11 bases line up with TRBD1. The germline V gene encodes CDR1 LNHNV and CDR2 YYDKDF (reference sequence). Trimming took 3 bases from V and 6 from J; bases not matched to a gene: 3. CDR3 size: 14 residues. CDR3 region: CATSRGQGGNGYTF. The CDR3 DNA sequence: TGTGCCACCAGCAGGGGACAGGGGGGGAATGGCTACACCTTC.

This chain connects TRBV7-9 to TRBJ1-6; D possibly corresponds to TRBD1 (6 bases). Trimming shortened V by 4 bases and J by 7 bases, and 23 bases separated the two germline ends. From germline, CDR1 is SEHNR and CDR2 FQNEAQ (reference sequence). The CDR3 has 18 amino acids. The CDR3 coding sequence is TGTGCCAGCAGCTCCAAGGGGTCGGGGGCGCTCCCCAATTCACCCCTCCACTTT. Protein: CASSSKGSGALPNSPLHF. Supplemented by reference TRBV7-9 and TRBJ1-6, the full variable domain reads DTGVSQNPRHKITKRGQNVTFRCDPISEHNRLYWYRQTLGQGPEFLTYFQNEAQLEKSRLLSDRFSAERPKGSFSTLEIQRTEQGDSAMYLCASSSKGSGALPNSPLHFGNGTRLTVT.

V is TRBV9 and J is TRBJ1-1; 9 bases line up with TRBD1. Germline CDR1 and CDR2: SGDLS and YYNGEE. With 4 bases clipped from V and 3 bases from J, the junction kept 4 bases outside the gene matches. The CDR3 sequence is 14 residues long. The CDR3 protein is CASSTTGGDTEAFF. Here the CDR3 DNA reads TGTGCCAGCAGCACTACAGGGGGCGACACTGAAGCTTTCTTT.

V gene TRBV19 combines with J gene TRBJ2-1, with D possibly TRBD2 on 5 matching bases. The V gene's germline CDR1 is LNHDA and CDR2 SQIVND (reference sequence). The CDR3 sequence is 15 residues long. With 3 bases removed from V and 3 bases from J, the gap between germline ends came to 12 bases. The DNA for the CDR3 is TGTGCCAGTAGTATTTCCTGGACTGACTACAATGAGCAGTTCTTC. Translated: CASSISWTDYNEQFF.

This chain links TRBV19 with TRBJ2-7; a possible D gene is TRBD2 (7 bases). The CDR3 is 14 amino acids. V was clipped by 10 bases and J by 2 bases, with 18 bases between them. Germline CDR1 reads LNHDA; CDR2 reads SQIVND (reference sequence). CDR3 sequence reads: CAIQPRGAPYEQYF. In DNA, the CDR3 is TGTGCCATCCAGCCACGGGGGGCCCCCTACGAGCAGTACTTC.

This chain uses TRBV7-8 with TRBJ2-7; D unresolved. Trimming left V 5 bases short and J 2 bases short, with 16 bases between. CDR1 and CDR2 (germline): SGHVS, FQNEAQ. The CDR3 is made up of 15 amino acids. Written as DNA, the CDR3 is TGTGCCAGCAGCGCAGGATGGGCAGGAACCTACGAGCAGTACTTC. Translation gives CASSAGWAGTYEQYF.

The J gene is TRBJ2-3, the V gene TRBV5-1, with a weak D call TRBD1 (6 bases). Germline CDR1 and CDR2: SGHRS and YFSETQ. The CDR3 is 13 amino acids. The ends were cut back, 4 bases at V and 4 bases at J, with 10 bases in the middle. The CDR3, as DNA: TGCGCCAGCAGCACCACAGGGTCAGATACGCAGTATTTT. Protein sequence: CASSTTGSDTQYF.

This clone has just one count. The CDR3, as DNA: TGTGCCAGCAGTGTCTCAGGGAGTAGGGTCTATGGCTACACCTTC. It is translated as CASSVSGSRVYGYTF. The chain employs TRBV2 and TRBJ1-2; D may be TRBD1 (5 bases). Germline assignment: CDR1 SNHLY and CDR2 FYNNEI. V lost 4 bases and J 4 bases, leaving 16 bases between the germline ends. This CDR3 spans 15 amino acids. The entire variable domain, with the rest obtained from reference TRBV2 and TRBJ1-2, is as follows: EPEVTQTPSHQVTQMGQEVILRCVPISNHLYFYWYRQILGQKVEFLVSFYNNEISEKSEIFDDQFSVERPDGSNFTLKIRSTKLEDSAMYFCASSVSGSRVYGYTFGSGTRLTVV.

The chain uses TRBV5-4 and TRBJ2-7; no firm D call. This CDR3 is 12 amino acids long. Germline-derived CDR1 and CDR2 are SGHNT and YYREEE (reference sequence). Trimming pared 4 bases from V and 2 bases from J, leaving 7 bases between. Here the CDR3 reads CASSLNTYEQYF. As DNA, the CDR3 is TGTGCCAGCAGCCTAAATACCTACGAGCAGTACTTC.

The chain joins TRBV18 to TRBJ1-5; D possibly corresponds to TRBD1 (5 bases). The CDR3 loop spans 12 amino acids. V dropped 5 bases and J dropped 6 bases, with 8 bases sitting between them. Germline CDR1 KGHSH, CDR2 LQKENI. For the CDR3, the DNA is TGTGCCAGCTCAGATGGGACTCAGCCCCAGCATTTT. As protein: CASSDGTQPQHF. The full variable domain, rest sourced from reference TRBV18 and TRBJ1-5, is NAGVMQNPRHLVRRRGQEARLRCSPMKGHSHVYWYRQLPEEGLKFMVYLQKENIIDESGMPKERFSAEFPKEGPSILRIQQVVRGDSAAYFCASSDGTQPQHFGDGTRLSIL.

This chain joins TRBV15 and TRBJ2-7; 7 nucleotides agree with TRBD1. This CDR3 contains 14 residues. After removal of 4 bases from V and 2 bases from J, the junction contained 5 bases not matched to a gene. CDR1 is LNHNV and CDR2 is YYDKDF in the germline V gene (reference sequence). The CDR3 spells CATSTSGTAYEQYF. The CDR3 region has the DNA TGTGCCACCAGCACATCCGGGACAGCCTACGAGCAGTACTTC.

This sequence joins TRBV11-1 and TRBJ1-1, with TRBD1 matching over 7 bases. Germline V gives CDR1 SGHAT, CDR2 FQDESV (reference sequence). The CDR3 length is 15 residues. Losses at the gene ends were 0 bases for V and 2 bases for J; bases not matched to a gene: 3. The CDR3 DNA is TGTGCCAGCAGCTTAGCGACAGGGACTAACACTGAAGCTTTCTTT. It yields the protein CASSLATGTNTEAFF.

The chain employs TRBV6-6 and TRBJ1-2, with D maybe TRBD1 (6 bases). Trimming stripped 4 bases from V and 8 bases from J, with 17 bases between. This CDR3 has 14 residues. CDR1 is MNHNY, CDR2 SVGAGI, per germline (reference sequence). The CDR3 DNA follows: TGTGCCAGCAGTTTACTACAGGGAGTGTTGGGCTACACCTTC. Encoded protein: CASSLLQGVLGYTF.

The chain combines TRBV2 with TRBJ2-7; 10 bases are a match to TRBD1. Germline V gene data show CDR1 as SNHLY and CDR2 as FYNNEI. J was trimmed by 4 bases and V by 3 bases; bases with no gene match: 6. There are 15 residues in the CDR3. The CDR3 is CASSETGGRRYEQYF. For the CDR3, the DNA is TGTGCCAGCAGTGAGACAGGGGGCCGACGATACGAGCAGTACTTC.

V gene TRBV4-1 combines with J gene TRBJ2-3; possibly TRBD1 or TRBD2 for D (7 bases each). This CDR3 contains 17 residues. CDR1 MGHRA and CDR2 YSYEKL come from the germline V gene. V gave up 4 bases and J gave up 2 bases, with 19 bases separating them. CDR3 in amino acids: CASSLLTGGQTTDTQYF. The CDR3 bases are TGCGCCAGCAGCCTCCTGACGGGGGGACAGACCACAGATACGCAGTATTTT.

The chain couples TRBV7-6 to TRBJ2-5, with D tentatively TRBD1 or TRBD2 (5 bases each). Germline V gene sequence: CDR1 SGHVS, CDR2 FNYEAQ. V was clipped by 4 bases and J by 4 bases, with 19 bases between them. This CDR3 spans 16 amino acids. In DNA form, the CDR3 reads TGTGCCAGCAGCTCCCTGGGACGGGTCCCAGGAGAGACCCAGTACTTC. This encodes CASSSLGRVPGETQYF.

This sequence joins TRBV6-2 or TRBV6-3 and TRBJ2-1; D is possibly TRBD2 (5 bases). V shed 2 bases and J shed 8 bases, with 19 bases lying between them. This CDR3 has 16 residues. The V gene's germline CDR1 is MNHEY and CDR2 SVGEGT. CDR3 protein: CASSYGGPSESDEQFF. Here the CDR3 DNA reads TGTGCCAGCAGTTACGGCGGGCCGAGTGAATCGGATGAGCAGTTCTTC.

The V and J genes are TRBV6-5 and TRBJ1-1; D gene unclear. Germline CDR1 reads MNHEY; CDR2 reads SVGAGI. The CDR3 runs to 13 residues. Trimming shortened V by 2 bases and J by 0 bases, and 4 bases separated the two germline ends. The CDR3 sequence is CASSYRLNTEAFF. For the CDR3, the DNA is TGTGCCAGCAGTTACCGATTGAACACTGAAGCTTTCTTT.

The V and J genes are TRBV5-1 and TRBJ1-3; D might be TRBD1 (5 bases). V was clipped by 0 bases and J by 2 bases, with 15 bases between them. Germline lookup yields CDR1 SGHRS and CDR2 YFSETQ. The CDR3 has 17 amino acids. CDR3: CASSLVVGVIPGNTIYF. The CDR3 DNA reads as TGCGCCAGCAGCTTGGTTGTAGGGGTGATCCCTGGAAACACCATATATTTT.

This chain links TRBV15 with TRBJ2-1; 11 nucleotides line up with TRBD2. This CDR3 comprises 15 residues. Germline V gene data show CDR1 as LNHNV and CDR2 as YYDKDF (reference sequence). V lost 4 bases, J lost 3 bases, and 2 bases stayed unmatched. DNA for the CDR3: TGTGCCACCAGCAAGACTAGCGGGGACTACAATGAGCAGTTCTTC. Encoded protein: CATSKTSGDYNEQFF.

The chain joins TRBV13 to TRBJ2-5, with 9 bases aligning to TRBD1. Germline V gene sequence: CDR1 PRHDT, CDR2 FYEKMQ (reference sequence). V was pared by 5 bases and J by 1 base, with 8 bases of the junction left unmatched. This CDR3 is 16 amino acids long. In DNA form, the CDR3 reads TGTGCCAGCAGCCCACAGGGGGCGACCGCCCAAGAGACCCAGTACTTC. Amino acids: CASSPQGATAQETQYF.

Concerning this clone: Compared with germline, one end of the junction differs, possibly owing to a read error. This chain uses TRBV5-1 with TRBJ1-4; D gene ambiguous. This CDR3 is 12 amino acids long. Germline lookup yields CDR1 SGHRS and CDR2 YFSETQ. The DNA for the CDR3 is TGCGCCAGCAGCCCGCCCGGCGGCGACCTGGTTTTT. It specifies CASSPPGGDLVF.

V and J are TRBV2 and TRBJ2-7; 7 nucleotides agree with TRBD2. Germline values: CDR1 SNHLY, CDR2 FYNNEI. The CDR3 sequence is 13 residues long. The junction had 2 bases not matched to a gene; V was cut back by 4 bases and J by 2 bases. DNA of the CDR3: TGTGCCAGCAGTGTTGGACTAGCCTACGAGCAGTACTTC. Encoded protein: CASSVGLAYEQYF.

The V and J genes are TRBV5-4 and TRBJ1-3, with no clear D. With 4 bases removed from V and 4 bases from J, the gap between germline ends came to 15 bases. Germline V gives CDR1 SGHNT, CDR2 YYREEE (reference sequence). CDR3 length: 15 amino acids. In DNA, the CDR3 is TGTGCCAGCAGCGAAAGCACGGGCTCCGGAAACACCATATATTTT. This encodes CASSESTGSGNTIYF.

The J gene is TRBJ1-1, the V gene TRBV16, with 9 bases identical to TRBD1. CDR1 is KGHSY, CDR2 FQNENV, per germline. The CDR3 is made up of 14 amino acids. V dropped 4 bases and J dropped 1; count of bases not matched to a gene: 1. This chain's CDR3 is CASSRTGANTEAFF. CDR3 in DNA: TGTGCCAGCAGCCGGACAGGGGCGAACACTGAAGCTTTCTTT.

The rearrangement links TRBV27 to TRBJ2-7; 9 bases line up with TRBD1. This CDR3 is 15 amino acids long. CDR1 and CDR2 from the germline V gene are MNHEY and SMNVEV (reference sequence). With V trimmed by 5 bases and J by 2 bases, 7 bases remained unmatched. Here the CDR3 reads CASSITGGTTYEQYF. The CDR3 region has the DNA TGTGCCAGCAGTATCACAGGGGGCACAACCTACGAGCAGTACTTC.